One T cell receptor (beta chain) is described in this entry. The antigen is not known. The data belong to a study of memory CD8 T cells in hepatitis C reinfection. Study information: A positive HCV RNA test after two negatives ≥60 days apart defined reinfection. Study-wide results and limits: Conclusions on public clonotypes and secondary clearance were not definitive with 4 or 5 donors.

Time point in this sample: pre-reinfection, 55 to 20 weeks before reinfection detection. TCR sequencing was done directly ex vivo on sorted cells, without expansion in vitro. A couple of donors provided sorted CD3+ CD8+ CD45RO- naive CD8 T cells at all three reinfection time points. The method was immunoSEQ multiplex PCR; TCRdb's version includes in-frame clones alone and lacks a portion of them. The sample records 45,000 to 55,000 clones, about nine tenths being singletons. V lost 1 base, J lost 3 bases, and 8 bases stayed unmatched. The germline V gene encodes CDR1 MNHEY and CDR2 SMNVEV (reference sequence). The CDR3 has 17 residues.

The clonotype was recovered from a man in his late teens or twenties with hepatitis C virus infection. Sequencing was carried out using naive CD8+ T cells sorted from blood. The chain links TRBV27 to TRBJ2-3; 9 bases align to TRBD2. DNA for the CDR3: TGTGCCAGCAGTTTATTGCTGGCGGGAGGGCCAACAGATACGCAGTATTTT. This encodes CASSLLLAGGPTDTQYF.